One sample yielded the 7 T cell receptor beta chains listed below, sequenced in a study of human thymus T cells. From resections taken during corrective heart surgery, the thymus tissue was obtained. Sequencing was performed with immunoSEQ multiplex PCR; in TCRdb, only in-frame clones are kept and a portion is missing. The sample lists around 70,000 clones; about 95% were seen once. Material for sequencing was thymus tissue. The receptors were sampled from a girl in the first two years of life with a congenital heart defect but otherwise immunologically healthy.

The chain joins TRBV6-1 to TRBJ1-1; 7 bases agree with TRBD1. This CDR3 has 16 residues. The V and J ends lost 2 bases and 0 bases, in that order; junction bases with no gene match: 6. CDR1 and CDR2 (germline): MNHNS, SASEGT. The CDR3 nucleotides are TGTGCCAGCAGTGAATTTGGGACAGTAATGAACACTGAAGCTTTCTTT. Translated: CASSEFGTVMNTEAFF.

The chain carries TRBV28 and TRBJ2-5; 8 nucleotides match TRBD1. This CDR3 comprises 16 residues. CDR1 is MDHEN and CDR2 is SYDVKM in the germline V gene. Trimming removed 5 bases from V and 2 bases from J; junction bases left unmatched: 10. The CDR3 DNA reads TGTGCCAGCAGTACCAGACAGGGGAAGCTGCAAGAGACCCAGTACTTC. It translates to CASSTRQGKLQETQYF.

The chain joins TRBV7-3 to TRBJ2-1; 8 bases line up with TRBD2. Germline lookup yields CDR1 SGHTA and CDR2 FQGTGA. Germline trimming cut 6 bases from V and 2 bases from J; bases unmatched to any gene: 9. The CDR3 totals 16 residues. DNA for the CDR3: TGTGCCAGCAGTCATAAAGGGACTAGGCCCTACAATGAGCAGTTCTTC. Translation gives CASSHKGTRPYNEQFF.

V usage is TRBV29-1 and J usage is TRBJ1-2, with D possibly matching TRBD1 (6 bases). Trimming removed 6 bases at V and 8 bases at J, with 16 bases between. The CDR3 spans 12 residues. The V gene's germline CDR1 is SQVTM and CDR2 ANQGSEA. The CDR3 nucleotides are TGCAGCGTGAAAACAGGGTCAGACGGCTACACCTTC. Translated, it gives CSVKTGSDGYTF.

The DNA for the CDR3 is TGTGCCAGCAGCCAAAGACTCACCACAGATACGCAGTATTTT. Protein sequence: CASSQRLTTDTQYF. V gene TRBV4-2 combines with J gene TRBJ2-3; D is undetermined. From germline, CDR1 is LGHNA and CDR2 YNFKEQ. CDR3 length equals 14 residues. Trimming took off 2 bases at V and 2 bases at J, with 8 bases between the two ends.

The V and J genes are TRBV19 and TRBJ1-1, with 8 bases fitting TRBD1. Per germline, CDR1 LNHDA and CDR2 SQIVND (reference sequence). The CDR3 contains 11 residues. The V segment lost 8 bases and the J segment 11 bases; nucleotides outside the gene matches: 7. The CDR3 sequence is CASAQGEPAFF. CDR3 DNA: TGTGCCAGTGCACAGGGGGAGCCTGCTTTCTTT.

The chain recombines TRBV6-1 with TRBJ2-2, with D perhaps matching TRBD1 (6 bases). CDR1 is MNHNS, CDR2 SASEGT, per germline. The length of the CDR3 is 15 residues. V was trimmed by 5 bases and J by 1 base, leaving 11 bases between them. The CDR3 is CASSLRTENTGELFF. The CDR3 DNA sequence: TGTGCCAGCAGTCTACGGACAGAGAACACCGGGGAGCTGTTTTTT.